These T cell receptor beta chains were read from a single sample in a study of CD8 T cells in Susac syndrome. MiXCR, applied by TCRdb to the immunoSEQ multiplex PCR reads, yields one record per CDR3 protein. There are some 130,000 distinct CDR3 sequences in the sample; about 96% occur only once, and more than 0.095% lies in the top ten. Sequencing was carried out using CD4+ T cells from PBMCs. The receptors shown here come from a human donor in good health. CDR3s leave out the opening cysteine and the closing phenylalanine or tryptophan.

V | CDR3
TRBV28 | ASSLTGYIGTGELF
TRBV2 | ASGTGFYEQY
TRBV7-8 | ASSPPTGYGYT
TRBV28 | ASTRAGDEQF
TRBV3-1 | ASSQVSHEQY
TRBV12-3/TRBV12-4 | ASSLVSSGRRGEQF
TRBV28 | ASWRNEQF
TRBV28 | ASTWGREQY
TRBV2 | ASNLGGGLETQY
TRBV18 | ASSPDRPPYNEQF
TRBV7-9 | ASIPPGRRGYT
TRBV28 | ASSPDGGLAGGSYNEQF
TRBV11-3 | ASSFRLAGSTDTQY
TRBV7-2 | ASSQGVYSNQPQH
TRBV18 | ATSTGVNTEAF
TRBV6-5 | ASRGQGKNYGYT
TRBV4-1 | ASSPNLADYNEQF
TRBV11-2 | ASSFRTGNTGELF
TRBV30 | ARGGADQETQY
TRBV18 | ASSPVLGRETQY
TRBV28 | ASSIVGYEQY
TRBV5-1 | ASSPGRPSTDTQY
TRBV20-1 | SASGGGHGYT
TRBV5-1 | ASSLAPGGEQPQH
TRBV6-5 | ASRRLVSGGTQY